The 6 T cell receptor beta chains in this list originate from one sample, sequenced in a study of T-cell memory formation after mild COVID-19. TCRdb fed the 5' RACE reads into MiXCR, producing one record per CDR3 protein. The table lists about 560,000 distinct CDR3 sequences, around 16% of them singletons. The sample was PBMCs or a T cell subset sorted from them (not recorded which). All receptors come from an adult woman who had mild COVID-19 (a few samples of this study predate the infection). Cell type and time point are not known.

This clonotype came up once. The chain links TRBV4-2 to TRBJ2-3, with D possibly matching TRBD2 (6 bases). V was pared by 5 bases and J by 1 base, with 10 bases between. This CDR3 has 14 residues. CDR1 and CDR2 (germline): LGHNA, YNFKEQ. The CDR3 sequence: CASSGGRGTDTQYF. For the CDR3, the DNA is TGTGCCAGCAGCGGGGGGAGAGGCACAGATACGCAGTATTTT.

This clonotype was picked up many times. The chain carries TRBV7-6 and TRBJ2-1; D might be TRBD2 (5 bases). The V and J ends lost 1 base and 9 bases respectively, with 16 bases between them. The CDR3 extends over 15 amino acids. Germline CDR1 is SGHVS and CDR2 is FNYEAQ. The CDR3 protein is CASSLEGHWAGEQFF. The CDR3 DNA follows: TGTGCCAGCAGCTTAGAGGGTCATTGGGCGGGTGAGCAGTTCTTC. Supplemented by reference TRBV7-6 and TRBJ2-1, the full variable domain reads GAGVSQSPRYKVTKRGQDVALRCDPISGHVSLYWYRQALGQGPEFLTYFNYEAQQDKSGLPNDRFSAERPEGSISTLTIQRTEQRDSAMYRCASSLEGHWAGEQFFGPGTRLTVL.

This clonotype turned up a few times. The CDR3 reads CASSDGTSGRRQYF. The CDR3 region has the DNA TGTGCCAGCAGCGATGGGACTAGCGGCCGTAGGCAGTACTTC. The chain employs TRBV7-2 and TRBJ2-7, with 11 bases lining up with TRBD2. Germline V gives CDR1 SGHTA, CDR2 FQGNSA. The CDR3 has 14 amino acids. J was trimmed by 9 bases and V by 5 bases; bases with no gene match: 9.

This chain connects TRBV20-1 to TRBJ2-5; 11 nucleotides align to TRBD2. This CDR3 comprises 16 residues. V lost 3 bases to trimming and J lost 5 bases; unmatched junction nucleotides: 11. Germline CDR1 and CDR2: DFQATT and SNEGSKA (reference sequence). CDR3 coding DNA: TGCAGTGCTAGTGGGCCACTAGCGGGGGCGTGGGAGACCCAGTACTTC. Protein product: CSASGPLAGAWETQYF.

The sample holds a few counts of this clonotype. The chain uses TRBV20-1 and TRBJ2-3, with D unclear. Germline CDR1 reads DFQATT; CDR2 reads SNEGSKA (reference sequence). Trimming removed 7 bases at V and 3 bases at J, with 14 bases between. This CDR3 region has 13 residues. The chain's CDR3 is CSVDPWRTDTQYF. The CDR3 nucleotides read TGCAGTGTCGACCCATGGAGAACAGATACGCAGTATTTT.

The rearrangement uses TRBV15 and TRBJ2-1; a weak D match, TRBD2 (5 bases). The CDR3 is 13 amino acids. The germline V gene has CDR1 LNHNV and CDR2 YYDKDF (reference sequence). The V and J ends lost 0 bases and 7 bases respectively, with 7 bases between them. This CDR3 is CATSRDRGNEQFF. Written as DNA, the CDR3 is TGTGCCACCAGCAGAGACCGCGGGAATGAGCAGTTCTTC.